Detailed here is one T cell receptor beta chain. The antigen is not known. This entry comes from a study of response to subunit inactivated influenza vaccine. Study-level results: There was a suggestion from the authors that each seasonal influenza vaccination recruits few new T cells.

Looked up from germline, CDR1 is ENHRY and CDR2 is SYGVKD. Between the trimmed V and J ends, which lost 4 bases and 3 bases, there was a span of 12 bases. This CDR3 contains 14 residues. TCRdb analysed the RT-PCR reads with MiXCR anew, one entry per CDR3 protein. The sample has fewer than 650,000 distinct CDR3 sequences; roughly 13% are singletons. The material was PBMCs from blood, obtained roughly 45 days after vaccination. This sequence originates from a man aged 50 or older who received an inactivated influenza vaccine. This chain connects TRBV10-3 to TRBJ1-2; TRBD1 might be the D (5 bases). CDR3 sequence: CAISGGDGDYGYTF. The CDR3 nucleotides are TGTGCCATCAGTGGTGGGGACGGAGACTATGGCTACACCTTC.